This T cell receptor beta chain was recovered during a study of T cells after yellow fever vaccination. General observations from the study: Some clonotypes were seen in both the CD4 and the CD8 compartments. These made up a small share and likely arose from convergent recombination.

This clonotype has only a few counts. What it recognizes is unknown. The CDR3 has 16 residues. Trimming at V came to 3 bases and at J to 5 bases, leaving 9 bases not matched to a gene. The germline V gene encodes CDR1 SGDLS and CDR2 YYNGEE. TCRdb reprocessed the 5' RACE reads via MiXCR and lists one record per CDR3 protein. This repertoire shows fewer than 350,000 distinct CDR3 sequences, 3.6% found once; its top ten account for less than 25%. This sequence was found in a man in his late teens or twenties who received the YFV17D yellow fever vaccine. Material: PBMCs, obtained on the day of the yellow fever booster vaccination. V and J are TRBV9 and TRBJ2-5, with 11 positions matching TRBD2. The CDR3: CASSARLTSGAETQYF. For the CDR3, the DNA is TGTGCCAGCAGCGCCCGGCTGACTAGCGGGGCGGAGACCCAGTACTTC. Variable domain in full (rest from reference TRBV9 and TRBJ2-5): DSGVTQTPKHLITATGQRVTLRCSPRSGDLSVYWYQQSLDQGLQFLIQYYNGEERAKGNILERFSAQQFPDLHSELNLSSLELGDSALYFCASSARLTSGAETQYFGPGTRLLVL.